The rows below give T cell receptor beta chains drawn from one sample of a study of blood T cell repertoires in COVID-19. TCRdb's table, derived via immunoSEQ multiplex PCR, lists solely in-frame clones and lacks some. This sample has just over 650,000 clones, with just under 90% found just once. Sequencing used peripheral blood. The receptors derive from a woman between 18 and 29 years old with acute or convalescent COVID-19. Each CDR3 is given with its conserved first and last residue. A D gene is named only where the DNA matches it firmly. A row's size may be missing; if present it is once, few, many or a size class.

d_call: .; clone_size: .; v_call: TRBV5-6; j_call: TRBJ1-2; cdr3_nt: TGTGCCAGCAGCCCCGGCCAGGGCCACTATGGCTACACCTTC; cdr3_aa: CASSPGQGHYGYTF
d_call: TRBD1; clone_size: .; v_call: TRBV19; j_call: TRBJ2-4; cdr3_nt: TGTGCCAGTAACTCACCGGGACAGACAGCCAAAAACATTCAGTACTTC; cdr3_aa: CASNSPGQTAKNIQYF
d_call: TRBD1; clone_size: .; v_call: TRBV4-1; j_call: TRBJ1-2; cdr3_nt: TGCGCCAGCAGCCAAGAAGAAAAGACAGGGAAGGATGGCTACACCTTC; cdr3_aa: CASSQEEKTGKDGYTF
d_call: TRBD1; clone_size: .; v_call: TRBV4-1; j_call: TRBJ1-2; cdr3_nt: TGCGCCAGCAGCCAAGAGACAGGGACCTATGGCTACACCTTC; cdr3_aa: CASSQETGTYGYTF
d_call: TRBD2; clone_size: .; v_call: TRBV3-1/TRBV3-2; j_call: TRBJ2-3; cdr3_nt: TGTGCCAGCAGCTTCACTAGCGGGGGGCCGCCCGTCACAGATACGCAGTATTTT; cdr3_aa: CASSFTSGGPPVTDTQYF
d_call: .; clone_size: .; v_call: TRBV18; j_call: TRBJ1-5; cdr3_nt: TGTGCCAGCTCACCACCGAACGGGGGTCGAGTAGGCAATCAGCCCCAGCATTTT; cdr3_aa: CASSPPNGGRVGNQPQHF
d_call: TRBD1; clone_size: once; v_call: TRBV7-9; j_call: TRBJ1-4; cdr3_nt: TGTGCCAGCAGAGAGGGGGCTATGGAAAAACTGTTTTTT; cdr3_aa: CASREGAMEKLFF
d_call: .; clone_size: .; v_call: TRBV12-1; j_call: TRBJ2-7; cdr3_nt: TGTGCCAGCAGCCTCTGGGGCAGACAGGTCCCCCTAGGGCAGTACTTC; cdr3_aa: CASSLWGRQVPLGQYF
d_call: .; clone_size: .; v_call: TRBV7-2; j_call: TRBJ1-1; cdr3_nt: TGTGCCAGCAGCGATCCGGGTCACCACACTGAAGCTTTCTTT; cdr3_aa: CASSDPGHHTEAFF
d_call: .; clone_size: .; v_call: TRBV28; j_call: TRBJ2-7; cdr3_nt: TGTGCCACCTTCGGAGGGTCCTACGAGCAGTACTTC; cdr3_aa: CATFGGSYEQYF
d_call: .; clone_size: .; v_call: TRBV5-5; j_call: TRBJ1-3; cdr3_nt: TGTGCCAGCAGCTTTGGAGAAGCTGGAAACACCATATATTTT; cdr3_aa: CASSFGEAGNTIYF
d_call: TRBD1; clone_size: .; v_call: TRBV27; j_call: TRBJ2-1; cdr3_nt: TGTGCCAGCACCCCCCTGGGGCAGGGGGCTTACAATGAGCAGTTCTTC; cdr3_aa: CASTPLGQGAYNEQFF
d_call: .; clone_size: few; v_call: TRBV30; j_call: TRBJ1-2; cdr3_nt: TGTGCCTGGAGTCTCGCTAACTATGGCTACACCTTC; cdr3_aa: CAWSLANYGYTF
d_call: .; clone_size: .; v_call: TRBV30; j_call: TRBJ1-1; cdr3_nt: TGTGCCTGGAGTCTTCGGGGGGGTTCGAGGACTGAAGCTTTCTTT; cdr3_aa: CAWSLRGGSRTEAFF
d_call: TRBD2; clone_size: .; v_call: TRBV4-3; j_call: TRBJ2-1; cdr3_nt: TGCGCCAGCAGCCAAGACCCTAGCGGGCATGAGCAGTTCTTC; cdr3_aa: CASSQDPSGHEQFF
d_call: .; clone_size: .; v_call: TRBV7-9; j_call: TRBJ2-4; cdr3_nt: TGTGCCAGCCGGGGAACAAACATTCAGTACTTC; cdr3_aa: CASRGTNIQYF
d_call: .; clone_size: .; v_call: TRBV5-1; j_call: TRBJ1-1; cdr3_nt: TGCGCCAGCAGGACAGAGATGAACACTGAAGCTTTCTTT; cdr3_aa: CASRTEMNTEAFF
d_call: TRBD1; clone_size: .; v_call: TRBV5-8; j_call: TRBJ2-2; cdr3_nt: TGTGCCAGCAGCTCCAGGGGGTACGCGAACACCGGGGAGCTGTTTTTT; cdr3_aa: CASSSRGYANTGELFF
d_call: TRBD2; clone_size: .; v_call: TRBV6-1; j_call: TRBJ2-7; cdr3_nt: TGTGCCAGCAGTGAATGGGCTAGCGGGGTTGCCTACGAGCAGTACTTC; cdr3_aa: CASSEWASGVAYEQYF
d_call: .; clone_size: .; v_call: TRBV18; j_call: TRBJ2-6; cdr3_nt: TGTGCCAGCTCACCCTCCGACAGATCCTCTGGGGCCAACGTCCTGACTTTC; cdr3_aa: CASSPSDRSSGANVLTF
d_call: .; clone_size: .; v_call: TRBV7-8; j_call: TRBJ2-3; cdr3_nt: TGTGCCAGCAGCTTAGAACCCCGGGGAGATACGCAGTATTTT; cdr3_aa: CASSLEPRGDTQYF
d_call: .; clone_size: .; v_call: TRBV6-5; j_call: TRBJ1-3; cdr3_nt: TGTGCCAGCAGTTACTCCTTCCGCTCTGGAAACACCATATATTTT; cdr3_aa: CASSYSFRSGNTIYF
d_call: .; clone_size: .; v_call: TRBV12-5; j_call: TRBJ1-6; cdr3_nt: TGTGCTAGTGGTTTGGCTGGGCCATATTCACCCCTCCACTTT; cdr3_aa: CASGLAGPYSPLHF
d_call: TRBD2; clone_size: .; v_call: TRBV2; j_call: TRBJ2-7; cdr3_nt: TGTGCCAGCATGACTAGCGAAGCCGAGCAGTACTTC; cdr3_aa: CASMTSEAEQYF